Described below is a single T cell receptor beta chain sequence and its context. A read error may explain this, as a much larger clone is one base away. The source of the sample is a study of T-cell reconstitution after alpha-beta-depleted transplantation in children. It was with unique molecular identifiers that the TCRbeta library was prepared. TCRdb fed the PCR reads into MiXCR, producing one record per CDR3 protein. Here the sample spans 150,000 to 200,000 distinct CDR3 sequences, about 14% being singletons. Germline assignment: CDR1 DFQATT and CDR2 SNEGSKA (reference sequence). There are 15 residues in the CDR3.

This chain links TRBV20-1 with TRBJ2-1; TRBD2 is a possible D gene (6 bases). The material was PBMCs from the stem cell graft donor, obtained from the stem cell graft. The origin of this receptor is a human donor who donated a stem cell graft to a child with acute lymphoblastic leukemia. CDR3 nucleotides: TGCAGTGCTAGAGATCAGCGGGTCTCCTCCAATGAGCAGTTCTTC. This translates into CSARDQRVSSNEQFF.